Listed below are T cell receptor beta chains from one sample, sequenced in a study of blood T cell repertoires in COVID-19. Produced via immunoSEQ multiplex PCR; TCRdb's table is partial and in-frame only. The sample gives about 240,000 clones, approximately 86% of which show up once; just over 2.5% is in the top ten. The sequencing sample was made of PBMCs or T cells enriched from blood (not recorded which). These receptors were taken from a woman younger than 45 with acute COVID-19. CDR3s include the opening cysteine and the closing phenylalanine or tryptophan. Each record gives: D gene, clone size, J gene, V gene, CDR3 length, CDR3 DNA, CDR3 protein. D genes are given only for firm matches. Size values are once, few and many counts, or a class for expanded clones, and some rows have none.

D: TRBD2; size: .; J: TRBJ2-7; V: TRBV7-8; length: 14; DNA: TGTGCCTGTCGGGAGGGGCGCTTAACCTACGAGCAGTACTTC; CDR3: CACREGRLTYEQYF
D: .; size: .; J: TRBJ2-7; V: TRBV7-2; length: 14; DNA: TGTGCCAGCAGCCCCACCTCGGACTTTTACGAGCAGTACTTC; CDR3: CASSPTSDFYEQYF
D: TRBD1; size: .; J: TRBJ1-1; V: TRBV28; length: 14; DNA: TGTGCCAGCAGTGACAGGGGGCTGGGGACTGAAGCTTTCTTT; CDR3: CASSDRGLGTEAFF
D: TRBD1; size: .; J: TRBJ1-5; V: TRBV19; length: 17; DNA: TGTGCCAGTAGTATTGTCCTCTCGGACAGGCCTAATCAGCCCCAGCATTTT; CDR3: CASSIVLSDRPNQPQHF
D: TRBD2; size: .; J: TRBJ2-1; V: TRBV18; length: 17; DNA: TGTGCCAGCACGGGACTAGCGGGGGCCCGAGGGGGGAATGAGCAGTTCTTC; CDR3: CASTGLAGARGGNEQFF
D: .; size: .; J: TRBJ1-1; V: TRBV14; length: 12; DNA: TGTGCCAGCAGCTCAAGCGGGAGTGAAGCTTTCTTT; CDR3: CASSSSGSEAFF
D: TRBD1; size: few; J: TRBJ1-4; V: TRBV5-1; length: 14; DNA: TGCGCCAGCAGACGACAGGGCGTGGATGAAAAACTGTTTTTT; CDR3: CASRRQGVDEKLFF
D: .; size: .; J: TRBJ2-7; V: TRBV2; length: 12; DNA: TGTGCCAGCATCGGGAAATCCTACGAGCAGTACTTC; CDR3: CASIGKSYEQYF
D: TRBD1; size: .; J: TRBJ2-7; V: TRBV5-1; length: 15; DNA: TGCGCCAGCAGCTTGGTCACAGGGGTTCTCTACGAGCAGTACTTC; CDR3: CASSLVTGVLYEQYF
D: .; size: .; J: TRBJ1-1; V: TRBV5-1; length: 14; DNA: TGCGCCAGCAGCATTTCGACAGGGAACACTGAAGCTTTCTTT; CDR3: CASSISTGNTEAFF
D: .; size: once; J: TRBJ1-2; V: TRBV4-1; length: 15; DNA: TGCGCCAGCAGCCAAGGGTCTAGGGGGTTCTATGGCTACACCTTC; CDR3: CASSQGSRGFYGYTF
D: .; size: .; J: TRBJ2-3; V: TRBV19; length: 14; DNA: TGTGCCAGTAGTATCCCCGGAGGATTGGATACGCAGTATTTT; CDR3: CASSIPGGLDTQYF
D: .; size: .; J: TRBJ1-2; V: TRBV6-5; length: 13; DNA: TGTGCCAGCAGTTACGGGACAAACTATGGCTACACCTTC; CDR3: CASSYGTNYGYTF
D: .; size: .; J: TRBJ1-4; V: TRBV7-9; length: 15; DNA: TGTGCCAGCAGCTTTCTAGGACAGAGGAATGAAAAACTGTTTTTT; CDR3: CASSFLGQRNEKLFF
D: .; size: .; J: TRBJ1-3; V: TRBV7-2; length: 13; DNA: TGTGCCAGCAGCTTAGCAGAGGGCGGCACCATATATTTT; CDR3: CASSLAEGGTIYF
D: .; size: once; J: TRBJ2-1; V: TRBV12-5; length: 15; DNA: TGTGCTAGTGGCCTGGGGAGCCTCGCAGGCGGTGAGCAGTTCTTC; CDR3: CASGLGSLAGGEQFF
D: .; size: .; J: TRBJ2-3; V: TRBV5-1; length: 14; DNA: TGCGCCAGCAGCTTGTACGGGATGACAGATACGCAGTATTTT; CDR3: CASSLYGMTDTQYF
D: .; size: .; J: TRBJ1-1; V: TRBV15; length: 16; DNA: TGTGCCACCAGCCCCGGAAGGGAAGGAGGAGGGACTGAAGCTTTCTTT; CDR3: CATSPGREGGGTEAFF
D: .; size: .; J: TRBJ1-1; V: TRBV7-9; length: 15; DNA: TGTGCCAGCAGCTTAGTGGAGGGAATGAACACTGAAGCTTTCTTT; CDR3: CASSLVEGMNTEAFF
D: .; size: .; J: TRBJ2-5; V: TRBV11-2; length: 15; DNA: TGTGCCAGCAGCTTAGACGCAGGGGTACAGGAGACCCAGTACTTC; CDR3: CASSLDAGVQETQYF
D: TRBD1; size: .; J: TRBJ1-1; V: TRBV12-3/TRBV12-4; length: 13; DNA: TGTGCCAGCAGCCACAGGGGGGGCACTGAAGCTTTCTTT; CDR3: CASSHRGGTEAFF
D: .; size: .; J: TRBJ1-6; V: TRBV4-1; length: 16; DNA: TGCGCCAGCAGCCAAGAAGGAAGACAGCTCAATTCACCCCTCCACTTT; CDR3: CASSQEGRQLNSPLHF
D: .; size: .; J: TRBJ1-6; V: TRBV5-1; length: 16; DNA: TGCGCCAGCAGCTTGGAAGGGAGGTCAGGTAATTCACCCCTCCACTTT; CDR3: CASSLEGRSGNSPLHF
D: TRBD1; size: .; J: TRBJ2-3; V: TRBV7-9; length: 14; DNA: TGTGCCAGCAGCACGGACAGGGGGCTAGATACGCAGTATTTT; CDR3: CASSTDRGLDTQYF
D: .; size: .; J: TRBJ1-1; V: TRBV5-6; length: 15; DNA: TGTGCCAGCAGCTTTGGGGGGGCGATGGGCACTGAAGCTTTCTTT; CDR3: CASSFGGAMGTEAFF
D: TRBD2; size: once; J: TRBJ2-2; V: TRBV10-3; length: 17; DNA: TGTGCCATCAGTGTCGGACTAGCGGGGGTAGGAACCGGGGAGCTGTTTTTT; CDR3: CAISVGLAGVGTGELFF
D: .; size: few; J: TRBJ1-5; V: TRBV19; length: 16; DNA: TGTGCCAGTAGTATCCTACAGGGCGTGGGCAATCAGCCCCAGCATTTT; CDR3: CASSILQGVGNQPQHF
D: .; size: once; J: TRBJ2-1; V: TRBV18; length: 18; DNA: TGTGCCAGCTCACCTACGGCCGGAGAGGGGAGGTCCTACAATGAGCAGTTCTTC; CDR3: CASSPTAGEGRSYNEQFF
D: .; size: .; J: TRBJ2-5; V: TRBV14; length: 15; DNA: TGTGCCAGCAGCCACTCCAGGATCTACAAAGAGACCCAGTACTTC; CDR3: CASSHSRIYKETQYF
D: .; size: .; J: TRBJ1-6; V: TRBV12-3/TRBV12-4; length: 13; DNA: TGTGCCAGCAGTAGAGGGAGCTATTCACCCCTCCACTTT; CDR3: CASSRGSYSPLHF
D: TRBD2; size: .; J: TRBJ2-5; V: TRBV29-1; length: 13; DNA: TGCAGCGTTGTACACGGGAGGTGGGAGACCCAGTACTTC; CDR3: CSVVHGRWETQYF
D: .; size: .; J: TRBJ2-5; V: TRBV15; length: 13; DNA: TGTGCCACCAGCGCCCGGGGCCAAGAGACCCAGTACTTC; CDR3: CATSARGQETQYF
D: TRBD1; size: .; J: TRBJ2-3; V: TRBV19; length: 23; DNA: TGTGCCAGTACCTCCCGAGGGACAGGGGGCGAGCCGTTTGAGTGGACGCTGACAGATACGCAGTATTTT; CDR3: CASTSRGTGGEPFEWTLTDTQYF
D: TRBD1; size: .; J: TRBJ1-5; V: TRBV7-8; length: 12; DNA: TGTGCCAGCAGCCCCAGGGGGCAGCCCCAGCATTTT; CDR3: CASSPRGQPQHF
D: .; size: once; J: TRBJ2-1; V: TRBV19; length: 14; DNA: TGTGCCAGTAGCAGGACACCCGTAGGTAATGAGCAGTTCTTC; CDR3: CASSRTPVGNEQFF
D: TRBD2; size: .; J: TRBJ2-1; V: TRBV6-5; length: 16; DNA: TGTGCCAGCAGTTTCGGGACTAGCGGGGGTAGCAATGAGCAGTTCTTC; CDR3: CASSFGTSGGSNEQFF
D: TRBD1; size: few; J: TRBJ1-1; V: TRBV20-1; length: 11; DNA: TGCAGTGCGCGGACAGGGACTGAAGCTTTCTTT; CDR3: CSARTGTEAFF
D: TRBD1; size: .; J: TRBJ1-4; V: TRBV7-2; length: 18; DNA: TGTGCCAGCAGTCCCGGACAGGGGCGTTTTGGAACTAATGAAAAACTGTTTTTT; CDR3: CASSPGQGRFGTNEKLFF
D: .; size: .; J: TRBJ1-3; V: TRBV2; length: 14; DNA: TGTGCCAGCAGCGAGGGAGCCTCTGGAAACACCATATATTTT; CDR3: CASSEGASGNTIYF
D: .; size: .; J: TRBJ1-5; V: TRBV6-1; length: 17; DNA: TGTGCCAGCAGCGAATCCGGGGGGCGCCCGGGCAATCAGCCCCAGCATTTT; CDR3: CASSESGGRPGNQPQHF
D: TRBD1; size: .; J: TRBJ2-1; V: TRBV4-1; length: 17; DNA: TGCGCCAGCAGCCAAGTTGACAGGGCGAGCTCCTACAATGAGCAGTTCTTC; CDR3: CASSQVDRASSYNEQFF
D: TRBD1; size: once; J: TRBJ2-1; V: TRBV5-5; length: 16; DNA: TGTGCCAGCAGCTTAGCTCCCAGGGGGAACCTTAATGAGCAGTTCTTC; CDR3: CASSLAPRGNLNEQFF
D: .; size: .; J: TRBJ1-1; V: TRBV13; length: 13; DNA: TGTGCCAGCAGCTTACTTAGAGCGGCTGAAGCTTTCTTT; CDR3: CASSLLRAAEAFF
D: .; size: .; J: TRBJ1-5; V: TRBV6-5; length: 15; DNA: TGTGCCAGCAGTTACTCGCAGGAGGGCAATCAGCCCCAGCATTTT; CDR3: CASSYSQEGNQPQHF
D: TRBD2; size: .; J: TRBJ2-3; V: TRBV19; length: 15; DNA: TGTGCCAGCCGTACTAGCGGGGCAAACACAGATACGCAGTATTTT; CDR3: CASRTSGANTDTQYF
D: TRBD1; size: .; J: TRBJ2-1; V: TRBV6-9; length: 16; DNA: TGTGCCAGCAGTTACCGAGCAGGGGGTAAATACAATGAGCAGTTCTTC; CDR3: CASSYRAGGKYNEQFF
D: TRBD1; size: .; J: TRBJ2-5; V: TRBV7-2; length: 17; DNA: TGTGCCAGCAGCTTAGCCTCTTCTGGGACAGGGATGGAGACCCAGTACTTC; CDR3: CASSLASSGTGMETQYF
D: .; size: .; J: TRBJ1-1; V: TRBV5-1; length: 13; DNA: TGCGCCAGCAGCTCAGAGGAGAACACTGAAGCTTTCTTT; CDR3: CASSSEENTEAFF
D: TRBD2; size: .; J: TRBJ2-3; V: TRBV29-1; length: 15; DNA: TGCAGCGCCGCCGGGACTAGCGGGGGGCCAGATACGCAGTATTTT; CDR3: CSAAGTSGGPDTQYF
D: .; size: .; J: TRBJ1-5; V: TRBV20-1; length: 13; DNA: TGCAGTGCTAGTCGGACAGGCAATCAGCCCCAGCATTTT; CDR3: CSASRTGNQPQHF
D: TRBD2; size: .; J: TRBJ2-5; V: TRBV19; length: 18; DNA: TGTGCCAGTAGCTCCACGCGGGCCTCGACTAGCGGGGGGGAGACCCAGTACTTC; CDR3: CASSSTRASTSGGETQYF
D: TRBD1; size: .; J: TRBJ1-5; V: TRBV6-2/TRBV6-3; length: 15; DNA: TGTGCCAGCAGTTCCAAGGGACAGCGGAATCAGCCCCAGCATTTT; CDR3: CASSSKGQRNQPQHF
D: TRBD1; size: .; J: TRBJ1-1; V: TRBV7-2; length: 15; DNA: TGTGCCAGCAGCCTTACACAGGGGGTCGTGTCTGAAGCTTTCTTT; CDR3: CASSLTQGVVSEAFF
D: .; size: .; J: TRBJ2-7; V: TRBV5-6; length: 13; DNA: TGTGCCAGCAGCTTTGACAGGAGGCACGAGCAGTACTTC; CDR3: CASSFDRRHEQYF